What follows are 22 T cell receptor beta chains derived from one specimen sequenced in a study of cytomegalovirus exposure and HLA in healthy donors. In the PCR, 60 Vbeta and 13 Jbeta primers were used. The protocol was immunoSEQ multiplex PCR, while the TCRdb copy is restricted to in-frame clones and leaves out a portion. The profile shows around 210,000 clones, roughly 78% of them singletons. The sequenced sample was PBMCs. The receptors shown here come from a boy aged 10-17 years in good health and CMV-seronegative.

The chain couples TRBV9 to TRBJ2-7; TRBD1 aligns across 11 bases. V lost 4 bases and J lost 2; bases outside the gene matches: 2. The CDR3 length is 14 residues. Germline V lookup: CDR1 SGDLS, CDR2 YYNGEE. Here the CDR3 reads CASSLGQGAYEQYF. The CDR3 DNA reads TGTGCCAGCAGCTTGGGACAGGGGGCCTACGAGCAGTACTTC.

The rearrangement joins TRBV2 to TRBJ2-7; 7 nucleotides align to TRBD1. Germline V CDR1 and CDR2: SNHLY, FYNNEI. Trimming cost V 0 bases and J 4 bases; bases outside gene matches: 3. The CDR3 loop spans 14 amino acids. CDR3 in amino acids: CASSEAGTDYEQYF. In DNA form, the CDR3 reads TGTGCCAGCAGTGAAGCCGGGACAGATTACGAGCAGTACTTC.

V usage is TRBV6-1 and J usage is TRBJ2-7; 7 bases map to TRBD2. This CDR3 is built from 16 residues. Losses at the gene ends were 0 bases for V and 2 bases for J; bases not matched to a gene: 7. The germline CDR1 and CDR2 sequences are MNHNS and SASEGT. CDR3 loop: CASSEAASGATYEQYF. The DNA for the CDR3 is TGTGCCAGCAGTGAAGCAGCGAGCGGGGCCACCTACGAGCAGTACTTC.

The rearrangement joins TRBV5-1 to TRBJ1-3; D gene uncertain. Trimming pared 4 bases from V and 9 bases from J, leaving 14 bases between. Germline V gene sequence: CDR1 SGHRS, CDR2 YFSETQ. This CDR3 has 13 residues. The CDR3 DNA sequence: TGCGCCAGCAGCCCCGAAACCCCTAGCACCATATATTTT. Translating gives CASSPETPSTIYF. Together with reference TRBV5-1 and TRBJ1-3, the CDR3 gives the full variable domain: KAGVTQTPRYLIKTRGQQVTLSCSPISGHRSVSWYQQTPGQGLQFLFEYFSETQRNKGNFPGRFSGRQFSNSRSEMNVSTLELGDSALYLCASSPETPSTIYFGEGSWLTVV.

This rearrangement joins TRBV5-8 to TRBJ1-2; TRBD1 matches 7 bases. The V gene's germline CDR1 is SGHTS and CDR2 YDEGEE. CDR3 length: 14 residues. The V gene end was trimmed by 4 bases and the J gene end by 5 bases; junction bases not matched to a gene: 8. The CDR3 here is CASSPPYRGYGYTF. CDR3 DNA: TGTGCCAGCAGCCCTCCCTACAGGGGATATGGCTACACCTTC.

The J gene is TRBJ2-3, the V gene TRBV2; 12 bases line up with TRBD2. This CDR3 has 16 amino acids. V dropped 5 bases and J dropped 2; count of bases not matched to a gene: 5. Germline CDR1 is SNHLY and CDR2 is FYNNEI. The CDR3 DNA is TGTGCCAGCAGTAAAAGGACTAGCGGGAACACAGATACGCAGTATTTT. As protein: CASSKRTSGNTDTQYF.

The chain is built from TRBV5-6 and TRBJ1-2; D is perhaps TRBD1 (5 bases). The V gene lost 4 bases and the J gene lost 4 bases, with 14 bases spanning the gap. CDR3 length equals 14 residues. The V gene's germline CDR1 is SGHDT and CDR2 YYEEEE. Here the CDR3 reads CASSGAQGSYGYTF. CDR3 nucleotide sequence: TGTGCCAGCAGCGGCGCTCAGGGATCCTATGGCTACACCTTC.

The chain is built from TRBV14 and TRBJ1-2; D gene uncertain. V lost 3 bases to trimming and J lost 5 bases, with 13 bases between them. Germline V gene data show CDR1 as SGHDN and CDR2 as FVKESK. This CDR3 has 14 residues. This CDR3 reads CASSQSSGRYGYTF. CDR3 coding DNA: TGTGCCAGCAGCCAGTCTTCCGGGAGATATGGCTACACCTTC.

The chain is built from TRBV27 and TRBJ2-1; D gene ambiguous. This CDR3 comprises 15 residues. V was cut by 5 bases and J by 0 bases, with 11 bases left in between. Germline CDR1 and CDR2: MNHEY and SMNVEV (reference sequence). Here the CDR3 reads CASSRVVSSYNEQFF. For the CDR3, the DNA is TGTGCCAGCAGTCGGGTAGTAAGCTCCTACAATGAGCAGTTCTTC.

The CDR3 DNA is TGTGCCAGCAGAAGGACTAGCAATGAGCAGTTCTTC. This encodes CASRRTSNEQFF. The chain employs TRBV28 and TRBJ2-1, with 7 bases identical to TRBD2. V shed 6 bases, J shed 6 bases, and the junction held 2 bases outside the gene matches. The CDR3 totals 12 residues. Germline values: CDR1 MDHEN, CDR2 SYDVKM.

This chain uses TRBV11-1 with TRBJ1-1; no reliable D call. CDR3 length: 13 residues. CDR1 is SGHAT, CDR2 FQDESV, per germline (reference sequence). V was clipped by 6 bases and J by 6 bases, with 14 bases between them. DNA for the CDR3: TGTGCCAGCAGGTCCGGCCCCGGGGCTGAAGCTTTCTTT. As protein: CASRSGPGAEAFF.

The genes are TRBV15 and TRBJ2-7; 11 bases align to TRBD2. The CDR3 is made up of 15 amino acids. In germline, CDR1 is LNHNV, CDR2 YYDKDF (reference sequence). V was pared by 5 bases and J by 5 bases, with 8 bases of the junction left unmatched. The CDR3 DNA follows: TGTGCCACCAGCGGTACTAGCGGGAGTATTAACGAGCAGTACTTC. It yields the protein CATSGTSGSINEQYF.

The CDR3 DNA is TGTGCCAGCAGCGTAGGAAGACCCAGGGATGGCTACACCTTC. This encodes CASSVGRPRDGYTF. This chain links TRBV9 with TRBJ1-2, with D maybe TRBD1 (5 bases). Deletions cut 0 bases from V and 6 bases from J, with 12 bases between. This CDR3 spans 14 amino acids. CDR1 is SGDLS, CDR2 YYNGEE, per germline.

This chain uses TRBV6-4 with TRBJ2-3, with D possibly being TRBD2 (6 bases). The CDR3 sequence is 15 residues long. Germline CDR1 reads MRHNA; CDR2 reads SNTAGT. V lost 6 bases and J lost 4, with 17 bases in between. CDR3: CASRVTFGGADTQYF. In nucleotides, the CDR3 is TGTGCCAGCAGGGTTACGTTCGGAGGGGCAGATACGCAGTATTTT.

This rearrangement joins TRBV7-9 to TRBJ1-2, with TRBD1 identical over 10 bases. V was clipped by 0 bases and J by 7 bases; unmatched bases: 2. The germline V gene has CDR1 SEHNR and CDR2 FQNEAQ (reference sequence). The CDR3 loop spans 14 amino acids. CDR3 nucleotide sequence: TGTGCCAGCAGCTTAGCGGACAGGGGGTTTGGCTACACCTTC. Its protein product is CASSLADRGFGYTF.

This clone has a single count. The V gene is TRBV5-1, the J gene TRBJ2-1, with TRBD2 matching 14 bases. With 4 bases clipped from V and 10 bases from J, the junction kept 13 bases outside the gene matches. Per germline, CDR1 SGHRS and CDR2 YFSETQ. The CDR3 covers 17 residues. The CDR3 spells CASSLLGTSGSDWEQFF. CDR3 coding DNA: TGCGCCAGCAGCCTGTTGGGGACTAGCGGGAGCGACTGGGAGCAGTTCTTC.

V and J are TRBV6-7 and TRBJ1-6, with 10 bases aligning to TRBD1. TRBV6-7 is an open reading frame whose function is uncertain. V dropped 2 bases and J dropped 13; count of bases not matched to a gene: 8. This CDR3 has 15 amino acids. As DNA, the CDR3 is TGTGCCAGCAGTTACCCGACCTGGGACAGGGGTCCCCTCCACTTT. As protein: CASSYPTWDRGPLHF.

This clone was counted only a few times. The rearrangement links TRBV6-6 to TRBJ1-5; D perhaps matches TRBD1 (6 bases). The germline CDR1 and CDR2 sequences are MNHNY and SVGAGI (reference sequence). The CDR3 length is 16 residues. The V end lost 0 bases, the J end lost 0 bases, and 9 bases lay between the germline ends. For the CDR3, the DNA is TGTGCCAGCAGTTACTCGAGAGGGGGTAGCAATCAGCCCCAGCATTTT. Protein product: CASSYSRGGSNQPQHF.

This clone appeared once. This chain uses TRBV19 with TRBJ1-1, with D possibly being TRBD1 (5 bases). Trimming removed 6 bases from V and 3 bases from J, with 17 bases in between. Germline-derived CDR1 and CDR2 are LNHDA and SQIVND (reference sequence). There are 15 residues in the CDR3. The CDR3, as DNA: TGTGCCAGTAGCCTTTTCAGGGTTTATGACACTGAAGCTTTCTTT. Its translation is CASSLFRVYDTEAFF.

The chain has TRBV6-6 and TRBJ2-7, with 8 bases that match TRBD2. V was clipped by 5 bases and J by 2 bases; unmatched bases: 8. The germline gives CDR1 MNHNY, CDR2 SVGAGI (reference sequence). This CDR3 is 15 amino acids long. CDR3 sequence (DNA): TGTGCCAGCAGTGGCCCCACGGGGGGGACCTACGAGCAGTACTTC. Amino acid sequence: CASSGPTGGTYEQYF.

CDR3 DNA: TGTGCCAGCAGTTTAAGGACTAGTAATCAGCCCCAGCATTTT. This codes for CASSLRTSNQPQHF. The rearrangement joins TRBV27 to TRBJ1-5; no definite D call. This CDR3 comprises 14 residues. Trimming stripped 2 bases from V and 4 bases from J, with 9 bases between. The V gene's germline CDR1 is MNHEY and CDR2 SMNVEV (reference sequence).

The CDR3 DNA sequence: TGTGCCAGCTCACGATTCGACAGTTTCTCTGGAAACACCATATATTTT. It translates to CASSRFDSFSGNTIYF. The rearrangement uses TRBV18 and TRBJ1-3; the D gene is possibly TRBD1 (5 bases). Germline CDR1 KGHSH, CDR2 LQKENI. V lost 4 bases and J 0 bases, leaving 13 bases between the germline ends. CDR3 length: 16 residues.